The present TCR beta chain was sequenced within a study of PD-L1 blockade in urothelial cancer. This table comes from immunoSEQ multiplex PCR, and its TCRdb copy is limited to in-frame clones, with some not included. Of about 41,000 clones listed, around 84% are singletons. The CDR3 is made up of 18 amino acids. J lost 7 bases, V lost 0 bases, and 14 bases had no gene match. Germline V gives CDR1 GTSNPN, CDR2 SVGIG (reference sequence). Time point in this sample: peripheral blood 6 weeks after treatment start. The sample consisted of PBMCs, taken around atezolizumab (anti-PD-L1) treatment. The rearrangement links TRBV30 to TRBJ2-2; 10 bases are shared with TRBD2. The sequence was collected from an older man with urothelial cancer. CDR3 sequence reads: CAWSVRALAGEGSGELFF. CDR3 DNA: TGTGCCTGGAGTGTACGAGCCCTAGCGGGAGAAGGGAGCGGGGAGCTGTTTTTT.